This T cell receptor beta chain comes out of a study of regulatory T cells in long-lasting Graves disease. Overall study findings and caveats: Persistent Graves' patients had lower TCR diversity than newly diagnosed ones. More public clonotypes were shared by persistent patients (2,741) than by new patients (around 990).

Notes on this clonotype: The antigen is undetermined.

Assembly of TCR beta libraries relied on iRepertoire HTBI primers together with Arm-PCR of CDR3 regions. One entry per CDR3 protein results from TCRdb running MiXCR on the multiplex PCR reads. This sample carries over 650,000 distinct CDR3 sequences, 30% of them seen once, and the ten largest clones take under 50%. The time point denotes: persistent/refractory GD, antithyroid drugs over 5 years with positive TRAb. The authors made the TCR library using RNA they extracted from PBMCs. CDR3 length: 16 amino acids. Germline CDR1 SGHRS, CDR2 YFSETQ. V lost 1 base to trimming and J lost 1 base, with 14 bases between them.

The chain employs TRBV5-1 and TRBJ2-5; tentatively, D is TRBD2 (6 bases). Specimen: peripheral blood mononuclear cells (PBMCs), collected when the disease was refractory, from a patient treated with antithyroid drugs. This clonotype was obtained from a female donor with Graves disease. Here the CDR3 DNA reads TGCGCCAGCAGCTTGTTCGGGGCGGGGACCCAAGAGACCCAGTACTTC. Its protein product is CASSLFGAGTQETQYF. Full variable domain (missing parts from reference TRBV5-1 and TRBJ2-5): KAGVTQTPRYLIKTRGQQVTLSCSPISGHRSVSWYQQTPGQGLQFLFEYFSETQRNKGNFPGRFSGRQFSNSRSEMNVSTLELGDSALYLCASSLFGAGTQETQYFGPGTRLLVL.